A selection of T cell receptor beta chains follows, all from one sample in a study of blood T cell repertoires in COVID-19. Data came from immunoSEQ multiplex PCR; TCRdb stores just in-frame clones and leaves some out. The profile shows approximately 60,000 clones, around 86% of them singletons. Sequenced: peripheral blood. These receptors came from an elderly woman with acute or convalescent COVID-19. The CDR3 runs from the conserved cysteine through the conserved F or W. A D gene is named only where the DNA matches it firmly. Expanded clones get a size class; other rows say once, few or many, or leave the size out.

abundance: NA; j_gene: TRBJ2-3; v_gene: TRBV9; d_gene: TRBD1; CDR3nt: TGTGCCAGCAGCATTGGACAGGGTACCACAGATACGCAGTATTTT; CDR3aa: CASSIGQGTTDTQYF
abundance: NA; j_gene: TRBJ2-7; v_gene: TRBV4-1; d_gene: TRBD2; CDR3nt: TGCGCCAGCAGCCAAGCCCCCTTAGCGGGCGACTCCCAGCAGTACTTC; CDR3aa: CASSQAPLAGDSQQYF
abundance: NA; j_gene: TRBJ2-2; v_gene: TRBV27; d_gene: NA; CDR3nt: TGTGCCAGCAGTTTAGGTCTAGCCGGGGAGCTGTTTTTT; CDR3aa: CASSLGLAGELFF
abundance: NA; j_gene: TRBJ1-6; v_gene: TRBV30; d_gene: NA; CDR3nt: TGTGCCTGGCGGGGACAATGGTCTTCACCCCTCCACTTT; CDR3aa: CAWRGQWSSPLHF
abundance: NA; j_gene: TRBJ2-1; v_gene: TRBV7-9; d_gene: TRBD2; CDR3nt: TGTGCCAGCAGCCCCGGGACTAGCGGGGTGGATGAGCAGTTCTTC; CDR3aa: CASSPGTSGVDEQFF
abundance: NA; j_gene: TRBJ1-3; v_gene: TRBV19; d_gene: NA; CDR3nt: TGTGCCAGTATACGACGGGCTTCGGGAGCCGGAAACACCATATATTTT; CDR3aa: CASIRRASGAGNTIYF
abundance: NA; j_gene: TRBJ2-3; v_gene: TRBV5-1; d_gene: NA; CDR3nt: TGCGCCAGCAGCGCCTCGGGGTTGGGCGGAGCTAGCACAGATACGCAGTATTTT; CDR3aa: CASSASGLGGASTDTQYF
abundance: few; j_gene: TRBJ1-3; v_gene: TRBV29-1; d_gene: NA; CDR3nt: TGCAGCGTTGGGCAGGCTAACTCTGGAAACACCATATATTTT; CDR3aa: CSVGQANSGNTIYF
abundance: NA; j_gene: TRBJ1-1; v_gene: TRBV18; d_gene: NA; CDR3nt: TGTGCCAGCTTCCTTTCGGGGAACACTGAAGCTTTCTTT; CDR3aa: CASFLSGNTEAFF
abundance: NA; j_gene: TRBJ1-1; v_gene: TRBV29-1; d_gene: TRBD1; CDR3nt: TGCAGCGTTGGGACAGGGTCATACACTGAAGCTTTCTTT; CDR3aa: CSVGTGSYTEAFF
abundance: NA; j_gene: TRBJ2-5; v_gene: TRBV19; d_gene: TRBD2; CDR3nt: TGTGCCAGTAGTATCCGGACTAGCGGGAGTAGGGAGACCCAGTACTTC; CDR3aa: CASSIRTSGSRETQYF